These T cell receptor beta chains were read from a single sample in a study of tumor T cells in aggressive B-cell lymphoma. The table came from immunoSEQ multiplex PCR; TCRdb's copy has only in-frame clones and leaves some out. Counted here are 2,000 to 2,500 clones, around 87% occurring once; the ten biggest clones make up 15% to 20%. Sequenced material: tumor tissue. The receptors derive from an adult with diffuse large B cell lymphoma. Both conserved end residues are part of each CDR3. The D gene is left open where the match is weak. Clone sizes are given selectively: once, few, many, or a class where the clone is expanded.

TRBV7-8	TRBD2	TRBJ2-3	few	CASSLKTSRPTDTQYF	TGTGCCAGCAGCCTTAAGACTAGCAGACCCACAGATACGCAGTATTTT
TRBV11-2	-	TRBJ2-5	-	CASSLVQGLPQETQYF	TGTGCCAGCAGCTTAGTACAGGGCCTCCCCCAAGAGACCCAGTACTTC
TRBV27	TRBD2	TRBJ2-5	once	CASSPPTSGRAKETQYF	TGTGCCAGCAGTCCCCCGACTAGCGGGAGGGCCAAAGAGACCCAGTACTTC
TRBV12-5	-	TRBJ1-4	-	CASGTEQFNEKLFF	TGTGCTAGTGGCACGGAACAGTTTAATGAAAAACTGTTTTTT
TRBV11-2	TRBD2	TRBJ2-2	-	CASSRISGRGTGELFF	TGTGCCAGCAGCCGGATTAGCGGGAGGGGGACCGGGGAGCTGTTTTTT
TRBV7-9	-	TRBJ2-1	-	CASNSGVSYNEQFF	TGTGCCAGCAACTCGGGGGTCTCCTACAATGAGCAGTTCTTC
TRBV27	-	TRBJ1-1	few	CASSLIGRRDGAFF	TGTGCCAGCAGTTTAATAGGCCGACGGGATGGAGCTTTCTTT
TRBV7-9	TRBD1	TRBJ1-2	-	CASSSAGTGGASGYTF	TGTGCCAGCAGCTCTGCCGGGACAGGGGGCGCGAGTGGCTACACCTTC
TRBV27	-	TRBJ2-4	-	CASSLPGGNIQYF	TGTGCCAGCAGCCTCCCCGGGGGAAACATTCAGTACTTC
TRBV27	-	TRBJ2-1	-	CASSRDLAVNEQFF	TGTGCCAGCAGCCGGGACTTAGCCGTCAATGAGCAGTTCTTC
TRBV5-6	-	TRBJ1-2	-	CASSLWVTAYGYTF	TGTGCCAGCAGCTTGTGGGTTACAGCCTATGGCTACACCTTC
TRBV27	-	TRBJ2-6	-	CASSLFGGLGGANVLTF	TGTGCCAGCAGTTTATTTGGGGGCCTAGGAGGGGCCAACGTCCTGACTTTC
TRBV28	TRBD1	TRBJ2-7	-	CASSGTGQGIVEQYF	TGTGCCAGCAGTGGGACGGGACAGGGGATCGTGGAGCAGTACTTC
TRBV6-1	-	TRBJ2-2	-	CASSWGGGTGELFF	TGTGCCAGCAGTTGGGGGGGCGGCACCGGGGAGCTGTTTTTT
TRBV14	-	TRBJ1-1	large	CASSPFGGKVGTEAFF	TGTGCCAGCAGCCCCTTTGGGGGGAAAGTTGGCACTGAAGCTTTCTTT
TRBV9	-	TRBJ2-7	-	CASSVLGQRADEQYF	TGTGCCAGCAGCGTTTTAGGACAGCGAGCCGACGAGCAGTACTTC
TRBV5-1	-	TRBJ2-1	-	CASSGGYLYNEQFF	TGCGCCAGCAGCGGGGGGTACTTGTACAATGAGCAGTTCTTC
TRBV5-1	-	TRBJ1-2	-	CASSLSGASNYGYTF	TGCGCCAGCAGCTTGAGTGGGGCTTCTAACTATGGCTACACCTTC
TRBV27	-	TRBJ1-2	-	CASSPYREILAYTF	TGTGCCAGCAGTCCATACCGGGAAATACTAGCCTACACCTTC
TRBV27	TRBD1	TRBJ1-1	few	CASSLWGQPNTEAFF	TGTGCCAGCAGTTTATGGGGACAGCCGAACACTGAAGCTTTCTTT
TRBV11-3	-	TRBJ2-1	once	CASTLLADSYNEQFF	TGTGCCAGCACCCTACTGGCGGATTCCTACAATGAGCAGTTCTTC
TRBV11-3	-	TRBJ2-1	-	CASSLASRLAGEQFF	TGTGCCAGCAGCTTAGCCTCTAGGCTAGCTGGTGAGCAGTTCTTC
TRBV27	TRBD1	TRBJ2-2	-	CASRGQGGTGELFF	TGTGCCAGTCGAGGACAGGGGGGGACCGGGGAGCTGTTTTTT
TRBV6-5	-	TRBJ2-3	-	CASSLSGALGTQYF	TGTGCCAGCAGTTTAAGCGGAGCACTGGGTACGCAGTATTTT
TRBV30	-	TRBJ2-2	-	CASGQMNTGELFF	TGTGCCTCAGGACAGATGAACACCGGGGAGCTGTTTTTT
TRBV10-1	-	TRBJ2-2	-	CASSDRGATGELFF	TGCGCCAGCAGTGACAGGGGCGCCACCGGGGAGCTGTTTTTT
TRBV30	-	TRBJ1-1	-	CAWITTEAFF	TGTGCCTGGATTACTACTGAAGCTTTCTTT
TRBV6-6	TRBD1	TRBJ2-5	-	CASSSLTGVKETQYF	TGTGCCAGCAGCTCCCTGACAGGGGTAAAAGAGACCCAGTACTTC
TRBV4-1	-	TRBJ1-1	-	CASSYRTRPGDEAFF	TGCGCCAGCAGCTATCGGACACGGCCAGGGGATGAAGCTTTCTTT
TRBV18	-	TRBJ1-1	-	CASSPRSVNTEAFF	TGTGCCAGCTCACCTCGAAGCGTGAACACTGAAGCTTTCTTT
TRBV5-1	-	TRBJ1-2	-	CASSSQGGGYGYTF	TGCGCCAGCAGCTCACAGGGTGGTGGGTATGGCTACACCTTC
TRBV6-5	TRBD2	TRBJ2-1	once	CASRVAGGNEQFF	TGTGCCAGCAGGGTAGCGGGAGGCAATGAGCAGTTCTTC
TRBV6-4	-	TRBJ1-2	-	CASSAGHANYGYTF	TGTGCCAGCAGTGCGGGACACGCTAACTATGGCTACACCTTC
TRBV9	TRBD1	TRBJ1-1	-	CASSQNAGGWTEAFF	TGTGCCAGCAGCCAAAATGCAGGGGGCTGGACTGAAGCTTTCTTT
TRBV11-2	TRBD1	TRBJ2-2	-	CASSPQGAVGELFF	TGTGCCAGCAGCCCTCAGGGGGCAGTCGGGGAGCTGTTTTTT
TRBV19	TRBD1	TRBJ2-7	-	CASSTGTGFYEQYF	TGTGCCAGTAGTACCGGGACAGGTTTCTACGAGCAGTACTTC
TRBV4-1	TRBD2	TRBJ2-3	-	CASSQTSTSGTDTQYF	TGCGCCAGCAGCCAAACCTCGACTAGCGGCACAGATACGCAGTATTTT
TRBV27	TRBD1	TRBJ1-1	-	CASSLGTGVTEAFF	TGTGCCAGCAGTTTAGGGACAGGTGTAACTGAAGCTTTCTTT
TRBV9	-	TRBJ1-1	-	CASSVGQSTEAFF	TGTGCCAGCAGCGTCGGACAGTCTACTGAAGCTTTCTTT
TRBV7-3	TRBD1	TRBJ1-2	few	CASSPTGGPYGYTF	TGTGCCAGCAGCCCGACAGGGGGTCCCTATGGCTACACCTTC
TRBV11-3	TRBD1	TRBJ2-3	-	CASSLGGDRGQNTQYF	TGTGCCAGCAGCTTAGGAGGGGACAGGGGGCAAAATACGCAGTATTTT
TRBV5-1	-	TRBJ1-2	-	CASNPFSGVGAYGYTF	TGCGCCAGCAACCCTTTTTCCGGAGTTGGGGCCTATGGCTACACCTTC
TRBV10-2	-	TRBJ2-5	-	CASSVYQETQYF	TGCGCCAGCAGTGTCTACCAAGAGACCCAGTACTTC
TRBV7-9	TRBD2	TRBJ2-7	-	CASSGTSGSYEQYF	TGTGCCAGCAGCGGGACTAGCGGATCCTACGAGCAGTACTTC
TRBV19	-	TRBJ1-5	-	CASSILPGLNQPQHF	TGTGCCAGTAGTATCCTTCCAGGGCTTAATCAGCCCCAGCATTTT
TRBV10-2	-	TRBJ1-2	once	CASSESGADYGYTF	TGCGCCAGCAGTGAATCTGGGGCCGACTATGGCTACACCTTC
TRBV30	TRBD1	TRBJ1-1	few	CAWSAQGVLNTEAFF	TGTGCCTGGAGTGCGCAGGGGGTTTTGAACACTGAAGCTTTCTTT
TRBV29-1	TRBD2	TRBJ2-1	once	CSVAYRTSVHEQFF	TGCAGCGTTGCCTACCGGACTAGCGTCCATGAGCAGTTCTTC
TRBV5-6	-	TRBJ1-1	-	CASSQDSTTEAFF	TGTGCCAGCAGCCAAGACAGTACCACTGAAGCTTTCTTT
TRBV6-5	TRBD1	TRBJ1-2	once	CASSPKQGTYGYTF	TGTGCCAGCAGTCCAAAACAGGGGACTTATGGCTACACCTTC
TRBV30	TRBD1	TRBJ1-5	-	CAWSAGDSSFSNQPQHF	TGTGCCTGGAGTGCCGGGGACAGCTCGTTTAGCAATCAGCCCCAGCATTTT
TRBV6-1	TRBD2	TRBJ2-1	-	CASWTSGREEQFF	TGTGCCAGTTGGACTAGCGGGAGAGAGGAGCAGTTCTTC